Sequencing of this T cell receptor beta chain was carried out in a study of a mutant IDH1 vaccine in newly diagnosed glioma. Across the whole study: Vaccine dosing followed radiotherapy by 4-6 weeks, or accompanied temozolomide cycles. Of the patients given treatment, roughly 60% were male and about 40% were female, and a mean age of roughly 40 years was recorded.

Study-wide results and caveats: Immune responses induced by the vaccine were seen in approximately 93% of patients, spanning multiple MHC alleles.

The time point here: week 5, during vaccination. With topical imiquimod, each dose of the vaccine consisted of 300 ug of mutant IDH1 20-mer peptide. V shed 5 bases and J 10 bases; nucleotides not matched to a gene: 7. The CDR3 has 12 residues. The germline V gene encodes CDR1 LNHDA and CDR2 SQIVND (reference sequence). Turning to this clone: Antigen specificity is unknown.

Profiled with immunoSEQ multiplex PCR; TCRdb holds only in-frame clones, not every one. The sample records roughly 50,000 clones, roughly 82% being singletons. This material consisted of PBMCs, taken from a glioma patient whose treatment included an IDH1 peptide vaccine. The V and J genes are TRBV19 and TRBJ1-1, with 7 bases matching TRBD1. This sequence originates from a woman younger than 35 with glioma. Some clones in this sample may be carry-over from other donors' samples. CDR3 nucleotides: TGTGCCAGTAGTCCCCCAGGGGGGCGAGCTTTCTTT. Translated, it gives CASSPPGGRAFF. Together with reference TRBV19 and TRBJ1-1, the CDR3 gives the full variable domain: DGGITQSPKYLFRKEGQNVTLSCEQNLNHDAMYWYRQDPGQGLRLIYYSQIVNDFQKGDIAEGYSVSREKKESFPLTVTSAQKNPTAFYLCASSPPGGRAFFGQGTRLTVV.